Listed below are T cell receptor beta chains from one sample, sequenced in a study of OX40 agonist ivuxolimab in advanced cancers. Here immunoSEQ multiplex PCR was the method, and the copy in TCRdb shows in-frame clones only, minus some. The sample yields 70,000 to 85,000 clones, approximately 86% seen once. Here the sequenced sample was CD4+ or CD8+ T cells sorted from blood, taken in a trial of the OX40 agonist ivuxolimab. The receptors stem from an adult with an advanced solid tumor such as melanoma, head and neck, liver or kidney cancer. CDR3s include the opening cysteine and the closing phenylalanine or tryptophan. Each record gives: D gene, clone size, V gene, J gene, CDR3 protein, CDR3 DNA. A D gene is named only where the DNA matches it firmly. Not every row has a clone size; where given, it reads once, few, many or a size class.

d_call: -; clone_size: -; v_call: TRBV4-1; j_call: TRBJ1-4; cdr3_aa: CASSQDSRQVNEKLFF; cdr3_nt: TGCGCCAGCAGCCAAGATAGTAGGCAGGTGAATGAAAAACTGTTTTTT
d_call: -; clone_size: once; v_call: TRBV7-2; j_call: TRBJ2-1; cdr3_aa: CASSLVPVTSEQFF; cdr3_nt: TGTGCCAGCAGCTTAGTTCCTGTGACCAGTGAGCAGTTCTTC
d_call: TRBD1; clone_size: -; v_call: TRBV6-5; j_call: TRBJ2-7; cdr3_aa: CASTTGDSGEQYF; cdr3_nt: TGTGCCAGCACAACAGGGGATAGTGGCGAGCAGTACTTC
d_call: TRBD1; clone_size: -; v_call: TRBV27; j_call: TRBJ1-1; cdr3_aa: CASSFVGQGRTEAFF; cdr3_nt: TGTGCCAGCAGTTTTGTGGGACAGGGGCGGACTGAAGCTTTCTTT
d_call: TRBD1; clone_size: once; v_call: TRBV29-1; j_call: TRBJ2-7; cdr3_aa: CSVKLQGTGYEQYF; cdr3_nt: TGCAGCGTTAAGCTACAGGGGACAGGCTACGAGCAGTACTTC
d_call: TRBD1; clone_size: -; v_call: TRBV18; j_call: TRBJ1-3; cdr3_aa: CASSLTGTGARGNTIYF; cdr3_nt: TGTGCCAGCTCACTTACCGGGACAGGGGCGCGCGGAAACACCATATATTTT
d_call: -; clone_size: -; v_call: TRBV7-6; j_call: TRBJ2-5; cdr3_aa: CASSPQSTQYF; cdr3_nt: TGTGCCAGCAGCCCACAATCAACCCAGTACTTC
d_call: -; clone_size: -; v_call: TRBV5-1; j_call: TRBJ2-3; cdr3_aa: CASSLPSYTDTQYF; cdr3_nt: TGCGCCAGCAGCTTGCCGTCGTACACAGATACGCAGTATTTT
d_call: -; clone_size: -; v_call: TRBV13; j_call: TRBJ2-7; cdr3_aa: CAIGDNYEQYF; cdr3_nt: TGTGCCATCGGGGACAACTACGAGCAGTACTTC
d_call: -; clone_size: -; v_call: TRBV7-2; j_call: TRBJ2-3; cdr3_aa: CASSLNPLDTQYF; cdr3_nt: TGTGCCAGCAGCTTGAATCCCCTAGATACGCAGTATTTT
d_call: TRBD2; clone_size: -; v_call: TRBV11-1; j_call: TRBJ2-3; cdr3_aa: CASSPWTSGGDTQYF; cdr3_nt: TGTGCCAGCAGCCCTTGGACTAGCGGCGGGGATACGCAGTATTTT
d_call: -; clone_size: -; v_call: TRBV4-1; j_call: TRBJ2-1; cdr3_aa: CASSQLLYPKGVYNEQFF; cdr3_nt: TGCGCCAGCAGCCAACTACTTTATCCGAAAGGGGTTTACAATGAGCAGTTCTTC
d_call: TRBD1; clone_size: -; v_call: TRBV11-2; j_call: TRBJ2-7; cdr3_aa: CASSLNPGQRYEQYF; cdr3_nt: TGTGCCAGCAGCTTGAACCCGGGACAGAGGTACGAGCAGTACTTC
d_call: -; clone_size: -; v_call: TRBV6-4; j_call: TRBJ2-3; cdr3_aa: CASSEGGQGGDTQYF; cdr3_nt: TGTGCCAGCAGTGAAGGAGGCCAGGGAGGAGATACGCAGTATTTT
d_call: TRBD2; clone_size: -; v_call: TRBV10-3; j_call: TRBJ2-1; cdr3_aa: CAVGTSGPNEQFF; cdr3_nt: TGTGCCGTAGGGACTAGCGGCCCGAATGAGCAGTTCTTC
d_call: -; clone_size: -; v_call: TRBV6-5; j_call: TRBJ1-2; cdr3_aa: CASSYSSPGSVYGYTF; cdr3_nt: TGTGCCAGCAGTTACTCGAGTCCAGGGTCAGTTTATGGCTACACCTTC
d_call: -; clone_size: -; v_call: TRBV4-3; j_call: TRBJ1-2; cdr3_aa: CASSLGLRDGYTF; cdr3_nt: TGCGCCAGCAGCTTAGGGTTAAGGGATGGCTACACCTTC
d_call: -; clone_size: -; v_call: TRBV2; j_call: TRBJ2-2; cdr3_aa: CASRRDSTLGGELFF; cdr3_nt: TGTGCCAGCAGGCGGGACAGCACTTTAGGGGGGGAGCTGTTTTTT
d_call: TRBD1; clone_size: -; v_call: TRBV4-3; j_call: TRBJ1-3; cdr3_aa: CASSSGQEGNTIYF; cdr3_nt: TGCGCCAGCAGCTCCGGACAGGAAGGAAACACCATATATTTT
d_call: -; clone_size: -; v_call: TRBV7-2; j_call: TRBJ1-1; cdr3_aa: CASSLNSRRGNTEAFF; cdr3_nt: TGTGCCAGCAGCTTAAACTCTCGGCGAGGGAACACTGAAGCTTTCTTT
d_call: -; clone_size: -; v_call: TRBV6-6; j_call: TRBJ2-3; cdr3_aa: CASSYRGGGAKDTQYF; cdr3_nt: TGTGCCAGCAGTTACAGGGGTGGGGGGGCCAAAGATACGCAGTATTTT
d_call: -; clone_size: -; v_call: TRBV7-3; j_call: TRBJ2-1; cdr3_aa: CASSEGAVRMNEQFF; cdr3_nt: TGTGCCAGCAGCGAGGGAGCGGTTAGAATGAATGAGCAGTTCTTC
d_call: -; clone_size: -; v_call: TRBV5-1; j_call: TRBJ1-1; cdr3_aa: CASSLFKGARNTEAFF; cdr3_nt: TGCGCCAGCAGCCTATTTAAAGGGGCTAGGAACACTGAAGCTTTCTTT
d_call: -; clone_size: -; v_call: TRBV7-3; j_call: TRBJ2-1; cdr3_aa: CASSLSTSSYNEQFF; cdr3_nt: TGTGCCAGCAGCCTCAGCACGAGCTCCTACAATGAGCAGTTCTTC
d_call: TRBD1; clone_size: -; v_call: TRBV5-4; j_call: TRBJ1-2; cdr3_aa: CASSWTGRGGYTF; cdr3_nt: TGTGCCAGCAGCTGGACAGGGCGTGGAGGCTACACCTTC
d_call: -; clone_size: few; v_call: TRBV7-9; j_call: TRBJ2-7; cdr3_aa: CASPYEQYF; cdr3_nt: TGTGCCAGCCCGTACGAGCAGTACTTC
d_call: -; clone_size: -; v_call: TRBV27; j_call: TRBJ1-3; cdr3_aa: CASTLRGGSGNTIYF; cdr3_nt: TGTGCCAGCACCTTACGAGGGGGTTCTGGAAACACCATATATTTT
d_call: -; clone_size: -; v_call: TRBV28; j_call: TRBJ1-3; cdr3_aa: CASSSPGFSGNTIYF; cdr3_nt: TGTGCCAGCAGTTCTCCGGGTTTCTCTGGAAACACCATATATTTT
d_call: TRBD1; clone_size: -; v_call: TRBV7-3; j_call: TRBJ2-4; cdr3_aa: CASSPGQGQSIQYF; cdr3_nt: TGTGCCAGCAGCCCTGGACAGGGCCAGAGCATTCAGTACTTC
d_call: TRBD2; clone_size: -; v_call: TRBV11-2; j_call: TRBJ2-3; cdr3_aa: CASDRGGSTDTQYF; cdr3_nt: TGTGCCAGCGACCGGGGGGGCAGCACAGATACGCAGTATTTT
d_call: -; clone_size: -; v_call: TRBV28; j_call: TRBJ2-7; cdr3_aa: CASIAWDGSYEQYF; cdr3_nt: TGTGCCAGCATCGCATGGGACGGCTCCTACGAGCAGTACTTC
d_call: -; clone_size: -; v_call: TRBV7-2; j_call: TRBJ1-1; cdr3_aa: CASSSRGGSEAFF; cdr3_nt: TGTGCCAGCAGCTCTAGGGGAGGATCTGAAGCTTTCTTT
d_call: -; clone_size: once; v_call: TRBV28; j_call: TRBJ1-6; cdr3_aa: CASSSPRDGPYNSPLHF; cdr3_nt: TGTGCCAGCAGTTCCCCGAGGGACGGCCCCTATAATTCACCCCTCCACTTT
d_call: TRBD2; clone_size: -; v_call: TRBV7-3; j_call: TRBJ2-3; cdr3_aa: CASSQLAGAPDTQYF; cdr3_nt: TGTGCCAGCAGCCAACTAGCGGGGGCACCAGATACGCAGTATTTT
d_call: TRBD1; clone_size: few; v_call: TRBV5-4; j_call: TRBJ2-1; cdr3_aa: CASSFRDRLYNEQFF; cdr3_nt: TGTGCCAGCAGCTTCCGGGACAGACTCTACAATGAGCAGTTCTTC
d_call: TRBD2; clone_size: -; v_call: TRBV7-2; j_call: TRBJ2-4; cdr3_aa: CASSPSSGLAKNIQYF; cdr3_nt: TGTGCCAGCAGCCCCTCTAGCGGGCTAGCCAAAAACATTCAGTACTTC
d_call: -; clone_size: -; v_call: TRBV7-2; j_call: TRBJ1-2; cdr3_aa: CASSQLEGWNGYTF; cdr3_nt: TGTGCCAGCAGCCAACTTGAGGGTTGGAATGGCTACACCTTC
d_call: -; clone_size: -; v_call: TRBV10-1; j_call: TRBJ2-1; cdr3_aa: CASSERLGREQFF; cdr3_nt: TGCGCCAGCAGTGAAAGGCTGGGACGTGAGCAGTTCTTC
d_call: -; clone_size: -; v_call: TRBV19; j_call: TRBJ1-1; cdr3_aa: CASSIRGEDTEAFF; cdr3_nt: TGTGCCAGTAGTATCCGGGGTGAGGACACTGAAGCTTTCTTT
d_call: -; clone_size: once; v_call: TRBV19; j_call: TRBJ2-2; cdr3_aa: CASSNRGQSGTGELFF; cdr3_nt: TGTGCCAGTAGTAACAGAGGACAGAGTGGTACCGGGGAGCTGTTTTTT
d_call: -; clone_size: -; v_call: TRBV6-5; j_call: TRBJ1-1; cdr3_aa: CASSLPGNKAFF; cdr3_nt: TGTGCCAGCAGCCTGCCAGGGAATAAAGCTTTCTTT
d_call: -; clone_size: -; v_call: TRBV7-9; j_call: TRBJ2-4; cdr3_aa: CASSLGAGTAKNIQYF; cdr3_nt: TGTGCCAGCAGCTTAGGCGCGGGAACGGCCAAAAACATTCAGTACTTC
d_call: -; clone_size: -; v_call: TRBV6-5; j_call: TRBJ2-7; cdr3_aa: CASSQRKTSSYEQYF; cdr3_nt: TGTGCCAGCAGCCAGAGGAAGACTAGCTCCTACGAGCAGTACTTC
d_call: -; clone_size: once; v_call: TRBV6-6; j_call: TRBJ2-7; cdr3_aa: CASSYSDPGYEQYF; cdr3_nt: TGTGCCAGCAGTTACTCCGACCCCGGGTACGAGCAGTACTTC
d_call: TRBD1; clone_size: -; v_call: TRBV9; j_call: TRBJ1-5; cdr3_aa: CASSVAGGNQPQHF; cdr3_nt: TGTGCCAGCAGCGTAGCAGGGGGTAATCAGCCCCAGCATTTT